The 10 T cell receptor beta chains given below trace back to one sample, sequenced in a study of cytomegalovirus exposure and HLA in healthy donors. Assay used: immunoSEQ multiplex PCR; TCRdb lists only in-frame clones, some missing. The sample records approximately 220,000 clones, 85% to 90% being singletons. The specimen sequenced was PBMCs. The receptors stem from a young man in good health and CMV-seronegative.

This clone was detected only a few times. The CDR3 DNA sequence: TGTGCCAGCACCCCCGGACAGGCGCATTCACCCCTCCACTTT. Encoded protein: CASTPGQAHSPLHF. This rearrangement joins TRBV28 to TRBJ1-6; 7 bases fit TRBD1. J lost 8 bases, V lost 7 bases, and 8 bases had no gene match. The CDR3 is 14 amino acids. Looked up from germline, CDR1 is MDHEN and CDR2 is SYDVKM.

The rearrangement uses TRBV29-1 and TRBJ1-1, with D possibly TRBD1 on 6 matching bases. Germline lookup yields CDR1 SQVTM and CDR2 ANQGSEA. The V and J ends lost 7 bases and 1 base respectively, with 13 bases between them. The CDR3 runs to 13 residues. CDR3 bases: TGCAGCGCAGAGGGGGACCCGAACACTGAAGCTTTCTTT. Amino acids: CSAEGDPNTEAFF.

This chain uses TRBV27 with TRBJ2-1; a possible D gene is TRBD1 (6 bases). The germline CDR1 and CDR2 sequences are MNHEY and SMNVEV (reference sequence). Between the trimmed V and J ends, which lost 2 bases and 3 bases, there was a span of 11 bases. The length of the CDR3 is 15 residues. CDR3 amino acids: CASSLTGNFYNEQFF. For the CDR3, the DNA is TGTGCCAGCAGTTTAACAGGGAACTTCTACAATGAGCAGTTCTTC.

This clone has only a few counts. V usage is TRBV5-1 and J usage is TRBJ2-7, with D maybe TRBD1 (6 bases). Trimming stripped 4 bases from V and 3 bases from J, with 8 bases between. Germline CDR1 is SGHRS and CDR2 is YFSETQ. This CDR3 contains 12 residues. The CDR3 protein is CASSVDSYEQYF. The CDR3 coding sequence is TGCGCCAGCAGCGTGGACAGCTACGAGCAGTACTTC.

The chain employs TRBV15 and TRBJ2-5; no firm D call. Trimming left V 0 bases short and J 1 base short, with 18 bases between. The CDR3 consists of 18 residues. CDR1 LNHNV and CDR2 YYDKDF come from the germline V gene (reference sequence). In DNA, the CDR3 is TGTGCCACCAGCAGAGATTCAGGTTTATACGGCGCCCAAGAGACCCAGTACTTC. Translated, it gives CATSRDSGLYGAQETQYF.

The chain couples TRBV19 to TRBJ2-1; 14 bases are shared with TRBD2. This CDR3 region has 15 residues. Germline assignment: CDR1 LNHDA and CDR2 SQIVND (reference sequence). V shed 6 bases and J 7 bases; nucleotides not matched to a gene: 5. CDR3 residues: CASSFGLAGGNEQFF. The DNA for the CDR3 is TGTGCCAGTAGCTTCGGACTAGCGGGGGGAAATGAGCAGTTCTTC.

The V and J genes are TRBV7-2 and TRBJ2-2, with 10 bases lining up with TRBD2. CDR1 and CDR2 (germline): SGHTA, FQGNSA. Trimming took 0 bases from V and 4 from J; bases not matched to a gene: 5. The CDR3 is 17 residues long. CDR3: CASSLAAGGPTTGELFF. As DNA, the CDR3 is TGTGCCAGCAGCTTAGCAGCGGGGGGGCCGACCACCGGGGAGCTGTTTTTT.

This chain joins TRBV5-1 and TRBJ2-1, with D possibly being TRBD2 (6 bases). V was shortened by 1 base and J by 7 bases, with 12 bases between the two germline ends. Germline assignment: CDR1 SGHRS and CDR2 YFSETQ. The CDR3 runs 14 residues. The CDR3, as DNA: TGCGCCAGCAGCTTGACGGGAGCCGGAAATGAGCAGTTCTTC. The encoded protein is CASSLTGAGNEQFF.

CDR3 DNA: TGTGCCAGCATGCGGACAGGGGGGTATGAGACCCAGTACTTC. Residues: CASMRTGGYETQYF. The chain has TRBV14 and TRBJ2-5; 10 nucleotides align to TRBD1. J gave up 5 bases and V 7 bases, and 7 bases lay outside the gene matches. This CDR3 has 14 amino acids. The V gene's germline CDR1 is SGHDN and CDR2 FVKESK. The full variable domain, in which reference TRBV14 and TRBJ2-5 provide the parts outside the CDR3, is EAGVTQFPSHSVIEKGQTVTLRCDPISGHDNLYWYRRVMGKEIKFLLHFVKESKQDESGMPNNRFLAERTGGTYSTLKVQPAELEDSGVYFCASMRTGGYETQYFGPGTRLLVL.

The V call is TRBV5-6, the J call TRBJ2-1; D gene uncertain. This CDR3 region has 12 residues. Trimming removed 4 bases at V and 6 bases at J, with 8 bases between. CDR1 and CDR2 (germline): SGHDT, YYEEEE. CDR3 nucleotides: TGTGCCAGCAGCCAACCAGGCAATGAGCAGTTCTTC. This sequence encodes CASSQPGNEQFF.